This T cell receptor beta chain was captured by sequencing in a study of blood T cell repertoires in COVID-19. Study in general: Collection of acute and convalescent COVID-19 samples took place in the United States, Italy and Spain. PBMCs, B-cell-depleted T cells, or T cells were the source of the cDNA or gDNA that made up the material.

Assay used: immunoSEQ multiplex PCR; TCRdb lists only in-frame clones, some missing. The data show a few hundred thousand clones, roughly 88% seen once. The age range of participants was 18 to 89 years, with residence in 20 to 25 US areas. What the recovered Cohort 3 donors had was two negative PCRs, clearance, or symptom resolution. The CDR3 spans 16 residues. The V end was cut by 0 bases, the J end by 4 bases, with 15 bases between. CDR1 and CDR2 from the germline V gene are MNHEY and SMNVEV (reference sequence). This chain connects TRBV27 to TRBJ1-2; D is possibly TRBD1 (6 bases). This clonotype originated in a young man who had recovered from COVID-19. The sequencing input was PBMCs or T cells enriched from blood (not recorded which). CDR3 region: CASSLSGGAGPYGYTF. The CDR3 DNA follows: TGTGCCAGCAGTTTATCTGGGGGGGCAGGGCCCTATGGCTACACCTTC.